This section outlines one T cell receptor (beta chain) sequence together with its context. Its cognate antigen is unknown. Generated by immunoSEQ multiplex PCR, the TCRdb table keeps only in-frame clones and is missing some. This sample carries approximately 50,000 clones, 79% of them seen once, and the ten largest clones take 2% to 3%. Autoimmune disease history or systemic immunosuppression meant exclusion. These data come from a study of OX40 agonist ivuxolimab in advanced cancers. Study-wide context: Given to patients was ivuxolimab, an agonistic anti-OX40 (CD134) antibody. General study points: Expanded clones belonging to CD8+ T cells outnumbered, on average, those of CD4+.

CDR3 length: 14 amino acids. V gave up 2 bases and J gave up 1 base, with 6 bases separating them. Per the germline V gene, CDR1 is LNHDA and CDR2 is SQIVND (reference sequence). The specimen was CD4+ or CD8+ T cells sorted from blood, collected in a trial of the OX40 agonist ivuxolimab. The chain is built from TRBV19 and TRBJ1-5; no reliable D call. This TCR was recovered from an adult with an advanced solid tumor such as melanoma, head and neck, liver or kidney cancer. CDR3 sequence: CASSISGSNQPQHF. In DNA, the CDR3 is TGTGCCAGTAGTATATCAGGAAGCAATCAGCCCCAGCATTTT.